What follows are 24 T cell receptor beta chains derived from one specimen sequenced in a study of CD8 T cells in ankylosing spondylitis (TCRdb year 2017). Their cognate antigens are unknown. The full study reports these points: A TCR beta motif of roughly 8 highly homologous amino acid variants appeared characteristic of blood from ankylosing spondylitis patients.

The library was prepared using 5' RACE. TCRdb shows the sequencer as Illumina HiSeq 2500. The raw public reads went through TCRdb reprocessing: fastp at Q25, MiXCR clone calling, in-frame beta chains kept. Entries that share a CDR3 protein sequence are merged under the most common genes and DNA. The sample yields fewer than 500,000 distinct CDR3 sequences; under 25% were counted once. About 16% of the sample belongs to the ten largest clones. The specimen was blood, either unsorted or a sorted T cell fraction (not recorded which). The source of these receptors is a male donor with ankylosing spondylitis.

This rearrangement joins TRBV28 to TRBJ2-7; TRBD2 agrees at 10 bases. The germline gives CDR1 MDHEN, CDR2 SYDVKM. This CDR3 has 15 residues. Written as DNA, the CDR3 is TGTGCTTCCACGGGGGGTCTAGCGGGAGCTTACGAGCAGTACTTC. Amino acids: CASTGGLAGAYEQYF.

The chain couples TRBV18 to TRBJ2-3, with 7 positions matching TRBD1. V was clipped by 3 bases and J by 5 bases; unmatched bases: 2. The germline V gene has CDR1 KGHSH and CDR2 LQKENI. The CDR3 length is 13 residues. This chain's CDR3 is CASSPTGRDTQYF. The CDR3 DNA is TGTGCCAGCTCACCGACAGGGAGAGATACGCAGTATTTT. Based on the CDR3 plus reference TRBV18 and TRBJ2-3, the full variable domain is NAGVMQNPRHLVRRRGQEARLRCSPMKGHSHVYWYRQLPEEGLKFMVYLQKENIIDESGMPKERFSAEFPKEGPSILRIQQVVRGDSAAYFCASSPTGRDTQYFGPGTRLTVL.

V gene TRBV29-1 combines with J gene TRBJ2-7; D may be TRBD2 (5 bases). Between the trimmed V and J ends, which lost 4 bases and 3 bases, there was a span of 13 bases. Germline V lookup: CDR1 SQVTM, CDR2 ANQGSEA. The CDR3 covers 13 residues. CDR3 region: CSVGQEAGYEQYF. The CDR3 DNA reads TGCAGCGTTGGTCAGGAGGCCGGCTACGAGCAGTACTTC.

The sample holds one count of this clonotype. This chain connects TRBV6-1 to TRBJ2-3; D gene uncertain. The CDR3 is 14 amino acids. The V gene's germline CDR1 is MNHNS and CDR2 SASEGT. Deletions cut 3 bases from V and 0 bases from J, with 7 bases between. CDR3 sequence: CASSDQLSTDTQYF. In DNA, the CDR3 is TGTGCCAGCAGTGATCAGCTGAGCACAGATACGCAGTATTTT.

The V gene is TRBV28, the J gene TRBJ1-2, with D maybe TRBD1 (6 bases). Germline lookup yields CDR1 MDHEN and CDR2 SYDVKM. CDR3 length: 15 amino acids. Trimming removed 2 bases at V and 10 bases at J, with 20 bases between. CDR3 region: CASSLIGGALWVYTF. CDR3 sequence (DNA): TGTGCCAGCAGTTTAATTGGGGGCGCACTCTGGGTCTACACCTTC.

This clonotype was seen at least ten times. The rearrangement joins TRBV18 to TRBJ1-5; no definite D call. Germline CDR1 and CDR2: KGHSH and LQKENI. V gave up 2 bases and J gave up 10 bases, with 9 bases separating them. The CDR3 extends over 12 amino acids. CDR3 coding DNA: TGTGCCAGCTCACCAGGGGAGGGCCCCCAGCATTTT. This gives the protein CASSPGEGPQHF.

The genes are TRBV3-1 and TRBJ1-5; D is uncertain. The length of the CDR3 is 13 residues. V was cut by 1 base and J by 6 bases, with 7 bases left in between. Germline V gene sequence: CDR1 LGHDT, CDR2 YNNKEL (reference sequence). For the CDR3, the DNA is TGTGCCAGCAGCCAAGTCCCCGCTCAGCCCCAGCATTTT. This gives the protein CASSQVPAQPQHF.

The chain carries TRBV20-1 and TRBJ1-5; no definite D call. Germline V gene sequence: CDR1 DFQATT, CDR2 SNEGSKA (reference sequence). Trimming shortened V by 5 bases and J by 0 bases, and 8 bases separated the two germline ends. This CDR3 region has 13 residues. The CDR3 sequence: CSARRNSNQPQHF. The CDR3 coding sequence is TGCAGTGCTCGGCGTAATAGCAATCAGCCCCAGCATTTT.

For the CDR3, the DNA is TGCGCCAGCAGCTTGGGTCGGGTCCCGGCAACTAATGAAAAACTGTTTTTT. The encoded protein is CASSLGRVPATNEKLFF. The chain carries TRBV5-1 and TRBJ1-4, with D hard to call. Deletions cut 0 bases from V and 0 bases from J, with 12 bases between. Per the germline V gene, CDR1 is SGHRS and CDR2 is YFSETQ. The CDR3 spans 17 residues.

V and J are TRBV3-1 and TRBJ1-1, with TRBD1 as a possible D gene (6 bases). Germline V CDR1 and CDR2: LGHDT, YNNKEL (reference sequence). CDR3 size: 11 residues. V was pared by 4 bases and J by 9 bases, with 9 bases between. CDR3 DNA sequence: TGTGCCAGCAGCCGACAGGACAAAGCTTTCTTT. Its protein is CASSRQDKAFF.

V usage is TRBV13 and J usage is TRBJ2-7; TRBD2 matches 9 bases. CDR1 is PRHDT, CDR2 FYEKMQ, per germline (reference sequence). With V trimmed by 2 bases and J by 6 bases, 5 bases remained unmatched. The CDR3 spans 14 residues. The CDR3 protein is CASSLFSGSGEQYF. The CDR3 DNA reads as TGTGCCAGCAGCTTATTTAGCGGGAGCGGCGAGCAGTACTTC.

This clonotype was detected a few times. The chain couples TRBV5-1 to TRBJ2-1; TRBD1 agrees at 9 bases. After removal of 4 bases from V and 9 bases from J, the junction contained 14 bases not matched to a gene. The CDR3 sequence is 16 residues long. Per germline, CDR1 SGHRS and CDR2 YFSETQ. Here the CDR3 DNA reads TGCGCCAGCAGCGTGGCACAGGGGGCCCCAAGCAGTGAGCAGTTCTTC. It specifies CASSVAQGAPSSEQFF. The complete variable domain, with remaining parts taken from reference TRBV5-1 and TRBJ2-1, reads KAGVTQTPRYLIKTRGQQVTLSCSPISGHRSVSWYQQTPGQGLQFLFEYFSETQRNKGNFPGRFSGRQFSNSRSEMNVSTLELGDSALYLCASSVAQGAPSSEQFFGPGTRLTVL.

The CDR3 DNA follows: TGCAGTGCTGCCGAGCCGGGGAGTAGGTACAATGAGCAGTTCTTC. It yields the protein CSAAEPGSRYNEQFF. The rearrangement uses TRBV20-1 and TRBJ2-1; a weak D match, TRBD2 (5 bases). There are 15 residues in the CDR3. Germline CDR1 and CDR2: DFQATT and SNEGSKA (reference sequence). Trimming cost V 5 bases and J 4 bases, with 18 bases left between them.

This clonotype was found a few times. DNA for the CDR3: TGTGCCAGCAGAACGGACAGGGGGGTATCCGAGCAGTACTTC. Its translation: CASRTDRGVSEQYF. The rearrangement joins TRBV6-1 to TRBJ2-7; TRBD1 aligns across 10 bases. Germline trimming cut 6 bases from V and 6 bases from J; bases unmatched to any gene: 8. The CDR3 has 14 amino acids. Germline CDR1 reads MNHNS; CDR2 reads SASEGT.

The rearrangement uses TRBV20-1 and TRBJ1-1; D might be TRBD1 (5 bases). This CDR3 spans 13 amino acids. CDR1 is DFQATT and CDR2 is SNEGSKA in the germline V gene (reference sequence). The CDR3 reads CSGGQGPATEAFF. The CDR3 bases are TGCAGCGGGGGTCAGGGTCCGGCCACTGAAGCTTTCTTT.

The chain links TRBV4-2 to TRBJ1-4; TRBD1 might be the D (5 bases). V dropped 8 bases and J dropped 0 bases, with 10 bases sitting between them. The CDR3 length is 14 residues. CDR1 is LGHNA, CDR2 YNFKEQ, per germline. The CDR3 region has the DNA TGTGCCAGCGGGGGAGGGACAACTAATGAAAAACTGTTTTTT. Its protein product is CASGGGTTNEKLFF.

This clonotype was recorded many times. The chain is built from TRBV10-3 and TRBJ2-7, with 7 positions matching TRBD1. Trimming removed 3 bases from V and 3 bases from J; junction bases left unmatched: 5. Germline V CDR1 and CDR2: ENHRY, SYGVKD. This CDR3 region has 14 residues. CDR3 nucleotides: TGTGCCATCAGTGATTCACAGGGGCGCTACGAGCAGTACTTC. This encodes CAISDSQGRYEQYF.

In this sample, this clonotype turned up a few times. The V call is TRBV6-5, the J call TRBJ1-3; D is unresolved. The CDR3 is made up of 15 amino acids. CDR1 is MNHEY, CDR2 SVGAGI, per germline. Trimming shortened V by 6 bases and J by 2 bases, and 14 bases separated the two germline ends. This chain's CDR3 is CASRLGRVAGNTIYF. The CDR3 DNA is TGTGCCAGCAGACTCGGTCGGGTCGCTGGAAACACCATATATTTT.

The sample holds a few counts of this clonotype. The chain combines TRBV20-1 with TRBJ1-5, with D tentatively TRBD1 (5 bases). Germline-derived CDR1 and CDR2 are DFQATT and SNEGSKA (reference sequence). The CDR3 loop spans 13 amino acids. The ends were cut back, 4 bases at V and 6 bases at J, with 13 bases in the middle. DNA for the CDR3: TGCAGTGCTACGCCTTGGAGGGGTCAGCCCCAGCATTTT. It translates to CSATPWRGQPQHF.

CDR3 nucleotides: TGCGCCAGCAGCAACGGGACTAGCGGGCCCCATGAGCAGTTCTTC. Its translation: CASSNGTSGPHEQFF. The chain carries TRBV5-1 and TRBJ2-1; 12 positions match TRBD2. Germline assignment: CDR1 SGHRS and CDR2 YFSETQ. The CDR3 loop spans 15 amino acids. After removal of 4 bases from V and 8 bases from J, the junction contained 7 bases not matched to a gene.

This clonotype was observed many times. V is TRBV29-1 and J is TRBJ2-7; 10 bases line up with TRBD2. Per the germline V gene, CDR1 is SQVTM and CDR2 is ANQGSEA. The CDR3 extends over 13 amino acids. Losses at the gene ends were 6 bases for V and 4 bases for J; bases not matched to a gene: 6. The CDR3 sequence is CSVRTSGGYEQYF. The CDR3 DNA reads TGCAGCGTCCGGACTAGCGGAGGATACGAGCAGTACTTC.

In this sample, this clonotype turned up a few times. V and J are TRBV10-3 and TRBJ1-1; D gene unclear. Trimming shortened V by 2 bases and J by 3 bases, and 10 bases separated the two germline ends. CDR3 length equals 14 residues. Per the germline V gene, CDR1 is ENHRY and CDR2 is SYGVKD. Here the CDR3 reads CAISEVEVYTEAFF. In DNA, the CDR3 is TGTGCCATCAGTGAGGTTGAGGTTTACACTGAAGCTTTCTTT.

This clonotype showed up just a few times. V gene TRBV24-1 combines with J gene TRBJ1-5; D may be TRBD1 (5 bases). CDR1 KGHDR and CDR2 SFDVKD come from the germline V gene. The CDR3 is 13 amino acids. Trimming left V 4 bases short and J 2 bases short, with 5 bases between. The CDR3 loop reads CATSEQGNQPQHF. In DNA, the CDR3 is TGTGCCACCAGTGAACAGGGCAATCAGCCCCAGCATTTT.

This clonotype was seen a few times. J is TRBJ2-7 and V is TRBV28; 7 positions agree with TRBD2. CDR3 size: 17 residues. Looked up from germline, CDR1 is MDHEN and CDR2 is SYDVKM. The trim removed 5 bases at V and 0 bases at J, leaving 13 bases unmatched. Written as DNA, the CDR3 is TGTGCCAGCAGTCCACACGAAGCGGGGAGCTTCTCCTACGAGCAGTACTTC. Its translation: CASSPHEAGSFSYEQYF.